This T cell receptor (beta chain) was observed in a study of Ad26.COV2.S vaccination and SARS-CoV-2 variants. Data came from immunoSEQ multiplex PCR; TCRdb stores just in-frame clones and leaves some out. The sample lists around 240,000 clones, approximately 90% seen once, with around 10% in the top ten. The CDR3 has 11 residues. The V gene's germline CDR1 is DFQATT and CDR2 SNEGSKA (reference sequence). The ends were cut back, 6 bases at V and 6 bases at J, with 10 bases in the middle. Noted treatment: about 20 received Ad26.COV2.S at low or high dose, single or two shots; 5 received placebo; per-sample allocation not given. Day 63 following the first vaccine or placebo injection was when the samples were taken.

The rearrangement links TRBV20-1 to TRBJ2-3; D is possibly TRBD2 (5 bases). This specimen consisted of peripheral blood, obtained in a trial of Ad26.COV2.S vaccine versus placebo. This TCR came from a person between 18 and 59 years old who received the Ad26.COV2.S COVID-19 vaccine or a placebo. CDR3 amino acids: CSAEERDTQYF. The CDR3 DNA sequence: TGCAGTGCGGAAGAGCGGGATACGCAGTATTTT.